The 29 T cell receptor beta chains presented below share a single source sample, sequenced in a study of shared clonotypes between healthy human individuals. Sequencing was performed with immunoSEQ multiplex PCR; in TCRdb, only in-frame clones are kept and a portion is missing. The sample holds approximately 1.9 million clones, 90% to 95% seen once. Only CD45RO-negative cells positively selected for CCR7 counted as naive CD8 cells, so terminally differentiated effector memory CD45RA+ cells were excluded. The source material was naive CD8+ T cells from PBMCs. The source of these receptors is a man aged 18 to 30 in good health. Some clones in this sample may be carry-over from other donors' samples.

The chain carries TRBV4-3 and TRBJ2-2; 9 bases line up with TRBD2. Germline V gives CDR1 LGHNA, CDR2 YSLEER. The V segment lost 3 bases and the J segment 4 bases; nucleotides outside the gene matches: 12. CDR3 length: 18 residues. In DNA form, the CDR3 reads TGCGCCAGCAGCCACAGGGCTAGCGGGAATTACGCCACCGGGGAGCTGTTTTTT. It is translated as CASSHRASGNYATGELFF.

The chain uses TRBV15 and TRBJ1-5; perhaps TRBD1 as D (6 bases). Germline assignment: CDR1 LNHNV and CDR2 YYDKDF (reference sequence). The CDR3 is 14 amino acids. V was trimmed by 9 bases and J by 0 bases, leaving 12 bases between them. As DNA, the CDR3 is TGTGCCACTAGAGGGGGAAATAGCAATCAGCCCCAGCATTTT. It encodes CATRGGNSNQPQHF.

CDR3 residues: CASSPLPSSYNEQFF. DNA for the CDR3: TGTGCCAGTAGTCCACTCCCGAGCTCCTACAATGAGCAGTTCTTC. The chain carries TRBV19 and TRBJ2-1; D unresolved. Trimming left V 5 bases short and J 0 bases short, with 11 bases between. This CDR3 comprises 15 residues. Germline lookup yields CDR1 LNHDA and CDR2 SQIVND (reference sequence).

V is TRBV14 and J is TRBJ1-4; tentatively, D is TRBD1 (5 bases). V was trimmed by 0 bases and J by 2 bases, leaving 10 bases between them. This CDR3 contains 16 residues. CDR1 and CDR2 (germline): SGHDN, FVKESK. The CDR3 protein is CASSQEWGITNEKLFF. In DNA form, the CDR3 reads TGTGCCAGCAGCCAAGAATGGGGGATCACTAATGAAAAACTGTTTTTT.

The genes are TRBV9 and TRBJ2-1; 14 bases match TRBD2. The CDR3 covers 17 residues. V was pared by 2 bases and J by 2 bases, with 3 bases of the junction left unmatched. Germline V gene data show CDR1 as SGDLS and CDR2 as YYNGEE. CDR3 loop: CASSVLTSGRAYNEQFF. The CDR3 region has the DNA TGTGCCAGCAGCGTTCTGACTAGCGGGAGGGCCTACAATGAGCAGTTCTTC.

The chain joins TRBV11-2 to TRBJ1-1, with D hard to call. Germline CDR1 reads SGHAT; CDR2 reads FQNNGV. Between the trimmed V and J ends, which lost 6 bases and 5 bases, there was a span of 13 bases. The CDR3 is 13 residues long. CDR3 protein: CASSFEAWTEAFF. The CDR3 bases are TGTGCCAGCAGTTTCGAGGCCTGGACTGAAGCTTTCTTT.

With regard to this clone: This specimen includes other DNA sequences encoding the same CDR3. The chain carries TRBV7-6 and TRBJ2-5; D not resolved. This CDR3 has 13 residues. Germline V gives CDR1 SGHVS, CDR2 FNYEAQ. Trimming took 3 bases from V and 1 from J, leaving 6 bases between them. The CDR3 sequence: CASSLRLQETQYF. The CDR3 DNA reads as TGTGCCAGCAGCTTGCGGCTCCAAGAGACCCAGTACTTC.

CDR3 in amino acids: CASSVSGTVANYGYTF. CDR3 nucleotides: TGTGCCAGCAGCGTATCTGGGACGGTGGCTAACTATGGCTACACCTTC. The chain is built from TRBV9 and TRBJ1-2, with D maybe TRBD1 (5 bases). V gave up 1 base and J gave up 0 bases, with 13 bases separating them. CDR3 size: 16 residues. Germline CDR1 reads SGDLS; CDR2 reads YYNGEE. Supplemented by reference TRBV9 and TRBJ1-2, the full variable domain reads DSGVTQTPKHLITATGQRVTLRCSPRSGDLSVYWYQQSLDQGLQFLIQYYNGEERAKGNILERFSAQQFPDLHSELNLSSLELGDSALYFCASSVSGTVANYGYTFGSGTRLTVV.

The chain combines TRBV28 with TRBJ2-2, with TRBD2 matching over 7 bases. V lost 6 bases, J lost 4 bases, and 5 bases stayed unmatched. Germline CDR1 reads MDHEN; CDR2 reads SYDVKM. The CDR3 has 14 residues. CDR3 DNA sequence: TGTGCCAGCAGCTATGGGGGGGGCACCGGGGAGCTGTTTTTT. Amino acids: CASSYGGGTGELFF.

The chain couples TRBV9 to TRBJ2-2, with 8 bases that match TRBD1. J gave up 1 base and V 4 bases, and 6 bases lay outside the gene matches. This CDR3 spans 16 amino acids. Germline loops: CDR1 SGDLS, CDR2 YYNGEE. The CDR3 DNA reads TGTGCCAGCAGCATCTCCGGGACAGGGAACACCGGGGAGCTGTTTTTT. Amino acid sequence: CASSISGTGNTGELFF.

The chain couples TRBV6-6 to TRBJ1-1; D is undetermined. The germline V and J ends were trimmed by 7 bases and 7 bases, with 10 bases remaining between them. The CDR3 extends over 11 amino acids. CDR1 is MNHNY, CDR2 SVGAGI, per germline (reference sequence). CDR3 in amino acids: CASTIDGEAFF. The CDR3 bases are TGTGCCAGCACCATAGACGGTGAAGCTTTCTTT.

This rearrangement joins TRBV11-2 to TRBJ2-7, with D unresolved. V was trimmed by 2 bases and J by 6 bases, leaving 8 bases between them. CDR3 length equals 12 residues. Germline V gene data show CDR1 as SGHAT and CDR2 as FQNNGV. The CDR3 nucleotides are TGTGCCAGCAGCTTATATCGGTCCGAGCAGTACTTC. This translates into CASSLYRSEQYF.

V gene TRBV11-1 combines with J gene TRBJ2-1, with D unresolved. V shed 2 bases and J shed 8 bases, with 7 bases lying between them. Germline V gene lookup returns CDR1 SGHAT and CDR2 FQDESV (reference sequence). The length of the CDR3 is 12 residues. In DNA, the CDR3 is TGTGCCAGCAGCTTAAAGTACGATGAGCAGTTCTTC. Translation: CASSLKYDEQFF.

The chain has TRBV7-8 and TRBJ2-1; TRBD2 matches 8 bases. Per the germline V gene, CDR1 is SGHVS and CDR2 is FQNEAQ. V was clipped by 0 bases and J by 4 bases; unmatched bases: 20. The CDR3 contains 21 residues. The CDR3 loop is CASSLALPGLVSVDGYNEQFF. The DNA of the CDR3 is TGTGCCAGCAGCTTAGCCCTACCGGGACTAGTCAGCGTCGATGGGTACAATGAGCAGTTCTTC.

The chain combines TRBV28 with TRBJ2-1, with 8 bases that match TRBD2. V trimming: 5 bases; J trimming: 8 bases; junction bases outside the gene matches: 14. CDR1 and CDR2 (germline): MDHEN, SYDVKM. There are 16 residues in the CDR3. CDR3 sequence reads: CASSPSIGREEDEQFF. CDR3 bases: TGTGCCAGCAGTCCCTCAATTGGGCGGGAGGAGGATGAGCAGTTCTTC.

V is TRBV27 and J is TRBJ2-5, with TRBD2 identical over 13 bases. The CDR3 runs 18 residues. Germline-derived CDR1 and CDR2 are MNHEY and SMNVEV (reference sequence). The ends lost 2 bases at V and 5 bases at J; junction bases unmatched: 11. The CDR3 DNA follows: TGTGCCAGCAGTTTAGGACCCGGACTAGCGGGAGTTAGGGAGACCCAGTACTTC. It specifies CASSLGPGLAGVRETQYF.

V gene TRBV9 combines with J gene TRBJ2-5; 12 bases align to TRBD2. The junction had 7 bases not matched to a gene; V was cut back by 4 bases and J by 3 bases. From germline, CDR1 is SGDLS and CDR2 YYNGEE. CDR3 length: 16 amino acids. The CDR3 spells CASSPGTSGFKETQYF. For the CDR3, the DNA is TGTGCCAGCAGCCCGGGGACTAGCGGGTTTAAAGAGACCCAGTACTTC.

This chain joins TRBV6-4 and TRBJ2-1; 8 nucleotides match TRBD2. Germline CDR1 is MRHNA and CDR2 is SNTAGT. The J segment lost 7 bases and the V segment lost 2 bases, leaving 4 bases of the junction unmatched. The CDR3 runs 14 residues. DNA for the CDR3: TGTGCCAGCAGTGACGTAGCGGGAAGGAATGAGCAGTTCTTC. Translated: CASSDVAGRNEQFF.

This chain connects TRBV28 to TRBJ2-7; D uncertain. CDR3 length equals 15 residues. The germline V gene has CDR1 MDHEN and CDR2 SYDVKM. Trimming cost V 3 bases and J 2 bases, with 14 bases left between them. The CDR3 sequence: CASSFGLGPTYEQYF. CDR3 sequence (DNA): TGTGCCAGCAGTTTTGGGTTGGGCCCCACCTACGAGCAGTACTTC.

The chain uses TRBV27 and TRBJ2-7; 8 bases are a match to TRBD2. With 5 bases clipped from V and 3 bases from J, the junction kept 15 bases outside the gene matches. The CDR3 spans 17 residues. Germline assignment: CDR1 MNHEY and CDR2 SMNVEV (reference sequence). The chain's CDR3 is CASSPPPGLGTFYEQYF. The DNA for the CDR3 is TGTGCCAGCAGTCCCCCACCGGGACTAGGTACGTTCTACGAGCAGTACTTC.

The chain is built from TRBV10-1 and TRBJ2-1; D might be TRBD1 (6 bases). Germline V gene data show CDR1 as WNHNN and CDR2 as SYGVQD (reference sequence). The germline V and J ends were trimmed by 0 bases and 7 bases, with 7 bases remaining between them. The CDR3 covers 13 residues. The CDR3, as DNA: TGCGCCAGCAGTGAGTCAAGGGGGAATGAGCAGTTCTTC. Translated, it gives CASSESRGNEQFF.

The CDR3 bases are TGTGCCAGCAGTGAAGGATTTGTTGCCGGGGAGCTGTTTTTT. Its translation is CASSEGFVAGELFF. The chain couples TRBV6-1 to TRBJ2-2, with D hard to call. This CDR3 has 14 amino acids. V was pared by 1 base and J by 6 bases, with 9 bases between. CDR1 is MNHNS, CDR2 SASEGT, per germline.

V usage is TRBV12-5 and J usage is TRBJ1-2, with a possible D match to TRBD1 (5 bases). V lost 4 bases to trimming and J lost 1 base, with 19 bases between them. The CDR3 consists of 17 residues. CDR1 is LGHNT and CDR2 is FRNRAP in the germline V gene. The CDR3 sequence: CASGSEPGTVINYGYTF. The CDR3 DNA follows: TGTGCTAGTGGTTCTGAGCCAGGGACCGTTATTAACTATGGCTACACCTTC.

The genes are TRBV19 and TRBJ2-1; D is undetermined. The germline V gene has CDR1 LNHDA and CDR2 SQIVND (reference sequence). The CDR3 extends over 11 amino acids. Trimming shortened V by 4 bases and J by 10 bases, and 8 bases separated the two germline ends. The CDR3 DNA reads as TGTGCCAGTAGTACCTTTTTCGAGCAGTTCTTC. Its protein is CASSTFFEQFF.

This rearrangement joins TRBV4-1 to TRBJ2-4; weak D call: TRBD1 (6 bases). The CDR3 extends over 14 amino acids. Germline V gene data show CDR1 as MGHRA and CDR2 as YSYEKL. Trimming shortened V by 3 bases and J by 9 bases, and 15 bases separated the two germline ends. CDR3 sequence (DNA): TGCGCCAGCAGCCAGACCAAGATAGGGGGCATTCAGTACTTC. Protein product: CASSQTKIGGIQYF.

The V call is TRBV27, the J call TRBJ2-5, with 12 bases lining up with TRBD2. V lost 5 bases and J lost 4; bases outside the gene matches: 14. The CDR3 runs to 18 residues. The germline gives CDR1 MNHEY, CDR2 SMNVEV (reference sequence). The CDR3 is CASSPIGTSGFLGETQYF. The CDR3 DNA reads TGTGCCAGCAGTCCGATCGGGACTAGCGGGTTCTTAGGAGAGACCCAGTACTTC.

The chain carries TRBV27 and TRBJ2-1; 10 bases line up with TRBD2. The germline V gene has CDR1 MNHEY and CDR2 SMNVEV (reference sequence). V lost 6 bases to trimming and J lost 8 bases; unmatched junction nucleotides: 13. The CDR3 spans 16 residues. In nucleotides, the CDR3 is TGTGCCAGCAGACATAGAGCGGGAGGGGCTTTTGATGAGCAGTTCTTC. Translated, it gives CASRHRAGGAFDEQFF.

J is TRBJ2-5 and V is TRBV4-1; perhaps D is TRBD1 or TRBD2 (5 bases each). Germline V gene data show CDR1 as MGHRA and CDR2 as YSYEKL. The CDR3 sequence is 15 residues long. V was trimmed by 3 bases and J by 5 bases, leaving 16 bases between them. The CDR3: CASSHPQVPGETQYF. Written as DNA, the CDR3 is TGCGCCAGCAGCCATCCACAGGTCCCGGGGGAGACCCAGTACTTC.

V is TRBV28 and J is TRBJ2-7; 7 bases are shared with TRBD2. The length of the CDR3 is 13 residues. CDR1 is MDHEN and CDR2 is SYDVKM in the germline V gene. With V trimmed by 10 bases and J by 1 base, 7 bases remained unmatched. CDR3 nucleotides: TGTGCCACGGAAGGACTAGTATCCTACGAGCAGTACTTC. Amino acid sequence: CATEGLVSYEQYF.